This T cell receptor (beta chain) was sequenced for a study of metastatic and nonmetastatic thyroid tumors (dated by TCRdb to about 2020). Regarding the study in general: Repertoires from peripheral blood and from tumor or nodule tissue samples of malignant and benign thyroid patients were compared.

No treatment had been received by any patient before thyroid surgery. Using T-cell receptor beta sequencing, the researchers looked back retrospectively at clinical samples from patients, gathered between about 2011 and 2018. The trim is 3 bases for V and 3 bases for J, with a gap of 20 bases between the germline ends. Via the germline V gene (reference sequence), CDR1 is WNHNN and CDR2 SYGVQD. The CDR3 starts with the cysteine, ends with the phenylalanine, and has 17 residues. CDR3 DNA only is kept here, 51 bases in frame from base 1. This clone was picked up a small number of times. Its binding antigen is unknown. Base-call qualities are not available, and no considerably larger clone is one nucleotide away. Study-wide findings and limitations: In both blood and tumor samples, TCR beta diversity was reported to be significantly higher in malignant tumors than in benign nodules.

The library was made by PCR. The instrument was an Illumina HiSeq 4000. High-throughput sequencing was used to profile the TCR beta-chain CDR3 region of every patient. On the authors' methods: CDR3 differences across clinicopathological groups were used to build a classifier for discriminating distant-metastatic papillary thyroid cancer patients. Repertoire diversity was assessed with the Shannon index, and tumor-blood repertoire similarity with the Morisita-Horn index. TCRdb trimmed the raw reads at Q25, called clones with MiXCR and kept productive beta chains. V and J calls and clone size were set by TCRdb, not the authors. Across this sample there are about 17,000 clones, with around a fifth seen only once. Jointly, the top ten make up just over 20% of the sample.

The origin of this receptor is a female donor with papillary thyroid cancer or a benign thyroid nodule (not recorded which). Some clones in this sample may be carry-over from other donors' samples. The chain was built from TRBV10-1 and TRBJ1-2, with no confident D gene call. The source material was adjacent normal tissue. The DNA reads TGCGCCAGCAGTGATGCCCCCTCGGGGTGGGCCGACTATGGCTACACCTTC. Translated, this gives CASSDAPSGWADYGYTF.